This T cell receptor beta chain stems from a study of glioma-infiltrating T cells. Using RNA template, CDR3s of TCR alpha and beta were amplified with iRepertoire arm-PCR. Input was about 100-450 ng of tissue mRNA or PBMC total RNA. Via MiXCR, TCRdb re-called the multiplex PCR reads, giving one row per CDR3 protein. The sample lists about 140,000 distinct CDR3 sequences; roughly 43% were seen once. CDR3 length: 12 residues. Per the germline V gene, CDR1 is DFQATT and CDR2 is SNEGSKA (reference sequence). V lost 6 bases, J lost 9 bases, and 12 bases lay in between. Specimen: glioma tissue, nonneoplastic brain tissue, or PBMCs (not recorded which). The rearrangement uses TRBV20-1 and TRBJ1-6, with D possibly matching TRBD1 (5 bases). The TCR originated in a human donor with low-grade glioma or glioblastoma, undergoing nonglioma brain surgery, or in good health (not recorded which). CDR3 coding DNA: TGCAGTGCAGACGGGGGGAGTTCACCCCTCCACTTT. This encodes CSADGGSSPLHF.